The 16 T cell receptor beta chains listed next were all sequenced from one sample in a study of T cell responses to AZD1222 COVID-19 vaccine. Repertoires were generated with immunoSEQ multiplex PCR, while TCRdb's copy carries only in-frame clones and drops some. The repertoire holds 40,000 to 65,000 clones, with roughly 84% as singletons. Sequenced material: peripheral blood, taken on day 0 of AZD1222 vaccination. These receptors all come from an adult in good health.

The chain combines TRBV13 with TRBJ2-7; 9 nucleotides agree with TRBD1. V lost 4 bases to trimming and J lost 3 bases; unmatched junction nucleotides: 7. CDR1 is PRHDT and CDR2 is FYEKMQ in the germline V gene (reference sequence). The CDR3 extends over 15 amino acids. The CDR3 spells CASSSGQGSSYEQYF. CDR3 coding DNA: TGTGCCAGCAGCTCCGGACAGGGGAGCAGCTACGAGCAGTACTTC.

The CDR3 loop reads CASSRDGTGRSYGYTF. The DNA for the CDR3 is TGTGCCAGCAGCCGGGATGGGACAGGGAGGTCTTATGGCTACACCTTC. V is TRBV3-1 (or the pseudogene TRBV3-2) and J is TRBJ1-2; TRBD1 aligns across 9 bases. Germline V gives CDR1 LGHDT, CDR2 YNNKEL (reference sequence). V lost 4 bases and J lost 5; bases outside the gene matches: 11. CDR3 size: 16 residues.

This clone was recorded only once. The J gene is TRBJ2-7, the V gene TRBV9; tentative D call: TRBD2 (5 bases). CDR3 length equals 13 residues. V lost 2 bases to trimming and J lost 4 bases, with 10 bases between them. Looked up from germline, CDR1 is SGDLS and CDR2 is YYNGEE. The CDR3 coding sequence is TGTGCCAGCAGCGTTACTAGTGGATACGAGCAGTACTTC. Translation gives CASSVTSGYEQYF.

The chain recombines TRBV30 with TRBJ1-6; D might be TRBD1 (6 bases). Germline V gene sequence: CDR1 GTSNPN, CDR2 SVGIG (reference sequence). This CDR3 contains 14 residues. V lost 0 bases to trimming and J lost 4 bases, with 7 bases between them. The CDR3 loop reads CAWSVGQYNSPLHF. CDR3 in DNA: TGTGCCTGGAGTGTAGGACAGTATAATTCACCCCTCCACTTT.

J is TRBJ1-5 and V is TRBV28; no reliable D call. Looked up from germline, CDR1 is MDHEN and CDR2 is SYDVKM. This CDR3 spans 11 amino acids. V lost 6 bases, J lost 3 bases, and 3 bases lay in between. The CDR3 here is CASRTNQPQHF. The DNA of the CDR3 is TGTGCCAGCAGAACCAATCAGCCCCAGCATTTT.

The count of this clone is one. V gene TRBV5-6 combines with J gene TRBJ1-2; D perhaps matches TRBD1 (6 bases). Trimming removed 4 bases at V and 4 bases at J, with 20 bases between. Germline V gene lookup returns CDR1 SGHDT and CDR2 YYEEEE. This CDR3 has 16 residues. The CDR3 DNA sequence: TGTGCCAGCAGCCCCAAGCGGGGGGCCTTACTCTATGGCTACACCTTC. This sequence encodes CASSPKRGALLYGYTF.

CDR3 DNA sequence: TGTGCCAGCAGTGAAGGCACAGGGGAGGTGTGGCAAGAGACCCAGTACTTC. It translates to CASSEGTGEVWQETQYF. This sequence joins TRBV6-1 and TRBJ2-5; TRBD1 is a possible D gene (7 bases). CDR1 is MNHNS and CDR2 is SASEGT in the germline V gene. With 1 base removed from V and 2 bases from J, the gap between germline ends came to 17 bases. The CDR3 is made up of 17 amino acids.

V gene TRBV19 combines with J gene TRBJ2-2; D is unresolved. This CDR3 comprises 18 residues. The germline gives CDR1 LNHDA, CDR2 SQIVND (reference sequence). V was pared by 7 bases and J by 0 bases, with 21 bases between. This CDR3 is CASISCPRLQTNTGELFF. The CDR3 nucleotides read TGTGCCAGTATTTCCTGCCCACGACTCCAAACGAACACCGGGGAGCTGTTTTTT.

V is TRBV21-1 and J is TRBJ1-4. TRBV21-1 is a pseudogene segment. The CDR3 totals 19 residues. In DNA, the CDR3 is TGTGCCAGCAGCACCTCTATACCCCCGCCCGTGGGGGCTAATGAAAAACTGTTTTTT. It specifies CASSTSIPPPVGANEKLFF.

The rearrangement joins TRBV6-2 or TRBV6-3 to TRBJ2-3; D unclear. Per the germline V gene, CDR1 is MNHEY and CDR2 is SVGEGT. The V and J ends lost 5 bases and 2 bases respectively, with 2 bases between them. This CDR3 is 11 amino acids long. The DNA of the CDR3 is TGTGCCAGCAGTCACACAGATACGCAGTATTTT. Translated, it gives CASSHTDTQYF.

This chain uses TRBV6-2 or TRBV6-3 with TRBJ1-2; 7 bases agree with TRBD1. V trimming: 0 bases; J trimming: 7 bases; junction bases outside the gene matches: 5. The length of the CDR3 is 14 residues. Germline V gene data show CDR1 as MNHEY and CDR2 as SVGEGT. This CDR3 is CASSYSEGARGYTF. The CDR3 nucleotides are TGTGCCAGCAGTTACTCCGAGGGGGCTCGTGGCTACACCTTC.

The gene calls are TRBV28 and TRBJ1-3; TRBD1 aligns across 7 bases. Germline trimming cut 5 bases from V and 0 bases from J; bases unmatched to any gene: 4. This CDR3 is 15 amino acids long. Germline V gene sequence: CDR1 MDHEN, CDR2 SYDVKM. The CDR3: CASSRGTDSGNTIYF. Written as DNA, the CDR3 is TGTGCCAGCAGTAGGGGGACAGACTCTGGAAACACCATATATTTT.

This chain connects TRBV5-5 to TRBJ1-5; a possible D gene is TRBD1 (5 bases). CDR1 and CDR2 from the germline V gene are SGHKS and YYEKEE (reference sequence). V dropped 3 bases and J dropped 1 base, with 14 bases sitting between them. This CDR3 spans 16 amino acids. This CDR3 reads CASSWWAGRSNQPQHF. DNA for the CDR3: TGTGCCAGCAGCTGGTGGGCAGGGAGAAGCAATCAGCCCCAGCATTTT.

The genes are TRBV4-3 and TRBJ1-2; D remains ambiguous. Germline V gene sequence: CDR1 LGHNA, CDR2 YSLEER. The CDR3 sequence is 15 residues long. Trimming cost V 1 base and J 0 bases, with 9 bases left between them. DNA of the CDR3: TGCGCCAGCAGCCAAGGACACGCTTCTAACTATGGCTACACCTTC. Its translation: CASSQGHASNYGYTF.

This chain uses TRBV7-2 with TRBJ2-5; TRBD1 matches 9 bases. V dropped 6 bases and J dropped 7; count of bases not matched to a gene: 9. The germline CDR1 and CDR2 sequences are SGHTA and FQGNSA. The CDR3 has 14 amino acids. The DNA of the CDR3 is TGTGCCAGCAGTACTCACAGGGGGCGCGTGACCCAGTACTTC. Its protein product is CASSTHRGRVTQYF.

CDR3 in amino acids: CASSTRQGELTEAFF. Written as DNA, the CDR3 is TGTGCCAGCAGCACCCGACAGGGGGAGCTCACTGAAGCTTTCTTT. The chain uses TRBV5-5 and TRBJ1-1; 9 bases align to TRBD1. The CDR3 spans 15 residues. Germline values: CDR1 SGHKS, CDR2 YYEKEE (reference sequence). V dropped 4 bases and J dropped 4; count of bases not matched to a gene: 8.